This T cell receptor beta chain was found in a study of Ad26.COV2.S vaccination and SARS-CoV-2 variants. Overall study findings and caveats: Compared with placebo recipients, vaccine recipients had higher spike-specific TCR breadth. Total responses of T cells may have been underestimated by the analyses of TCR breadth and depth.

Regarding this clone: The antigen is undetermined.

Trimming pared 3 bases from V and 7 bases from J, leaving 20 bases between. Germline CDR1 reads SGHNT; CDR2 reads YYREEE (reference sequence). This CDR3 is 15 amino acids long. Profiling relied on immunoSEQ multiplex PCR, and the TCRdb table lists in-frame clones only, not all of them. The sample has roughly 320,000 clones; just over 85% are singletons. Specified treatment: approximately 18 received Ad26.COV2.S at low or high dose, single or two shots; a few received placebo; per-sample allocation not given. Each sample was drawn 63 days after the first injection (of vaccine or placebo). Donation came from an adult in Boston who was aged 18-55 years. Built on an Ad26 vector, the vaccine expressed Wuhan-strain SARS-CoV-2 spike.

The sequence was collected from a person between 18 and 59 years old who received the Ad26.COV2.S COVID-19 vaccine or a placebo. The V gene is TRBV5-4, the J gene TRBJ2-7; the D call may be TRBD1 or TRBD2 (6 bases each). The starting material was peripheral blood, obtained in a trial of Ad26.COV2.S vaccine versus placebo. In DNA form, the CDR3 reads TGTGCCAGCAGCTCTGCTATCCAGGGGAGGATGGAGCAGTACTTC. Its protein product is CASSSAIQGRMEQYF.